This T cell receptor beta chain was identified during a study of OX40 agonist ivuxolimab in advanced cancers. Overall study findings and caveats: At doses 0.1 to 3.0 mg/kg, CD4+ and CD8+ clones expanded. The antigen specificity of the peripheral T cells (those that were expanded) was not determined.

This clone was picked up one time. Its antigen is unknown. CDR1 is LNHNV and CDR2 is YYDKDF in the germline V gene (reference sequence). The V end was cut by 0 bases, the J end by 0 bases, with 11 bases between. The CDR3 contains 16 residues. The table came from immunoSEQ multiplex PCR; TCRdb's copy has only in-frame clones and leaves some out. The sample has over 60,000 clones; approximately 80% are singletons. Material: CD4+ or CD8+ T cells sorted from blood, obtained in a trial of the OX40 agonist ivuxolimab. The TCR sequence derives from an adult with an advanced solid tumor such as melanoma, head and neck, liver or kidney cancer. The chain joins TRBV15 to TRBJ1-2, with D maybe TRBD1 (5 bases). The chain's CDR3 is CATSRDPGRTNYGYTF. CDR3 coding DNA: TGTGCCACCAGCAGAGACCCGGGACGGACTAACTATGGCTACACCTTC.